Sequencing of this T cell receptor (beta chain) was carried out in a study of CXCR3-negative and CXCR3-positive naive CD8 T cells. Findings and caveats of the study: CXCR3-positive naive cells carried more hydrophobic TRB CDR3s than CXCR3-negative naive cells did.

Those CD8+ T cells considered naive were CD45RO-CCR7+CD27+CD95-. CDR3 length: 18 amino acids. CDR1 and CDR2 from the germline V gene are LGHNA and YSLEER. Note on this clonotype: Its antigen is currently unknown.

TRB cDNA libraries were made by UMI-labeled 5' RACE. TCRdb re-called the 5' RACE reads and shows each CDR3 protein once, DNA omitted. Its clone listing holds 150,000 to 160,000 distinct CDR3 sequences. This chain uses TRBV4-3 with TRBJ2-3; there is no DNA to check the TCRdb D call of TRBD1. Sequenced sample: naive CXCR3+ CD8+ T cells from blood. Specified subset: CD45RO-CCR7+CD27+CD95- naive CD8+ T cells expressing CXCR3 (TNR3+). The source is a human donor in good health. Some clones in this sample may be carry-over from other donors' samples. The CDR3 is CASSQDELTSVPTDTQYF.